The clone carrying this T cell receptor (beta chain) was observed many times. The antigen is undetermined. The data stem from a study of T cells after yellow fever vaccination. Findings and caveats of the study: Reappearing after the booster were most of the clones from primary vaccination (around 96% CD4, 88% CD8). Although most clonotypes did not, a small share appeared in both CD4 and CD8 compartments.

For TCR, cDNA came from 5'RACE template switching, which added a universal primer site and UMIs. Using its own MiXCR run on the 5' RACE reads, TCRdb lists one record per CDR3 protein. The repertoire holds about 340,000 distinct CDR3 sequences, with around 12% as singletons. Germline CDR1 is MGHRA and CDR2 is YSYEKL. V gave up 5 bases and J gave up 0 bases; unmatched junction bases: 3. The CDR3 has 14 amino acids. This chain links TRBV4-1 with TRBJ1-1, with 7 bases that match TRBD1. This TCR came from a man aged 18 to 29 who received the YFV17D yellow fever vaccine. The sample in question was CD4+ T cells sorted from PBMCs, obtained 15 days after the yellow fever booster vaccination. CDR3 loop: CASSDRALNTEAFF. The CDR3 DNA reads as TGCGCCAGCAGCGACAGGGCTCTGAACACTGAAGCTTTCTTT.